These 12 T cell receptor beta chains originate from one sample sequenced in a study of blood T cell repertoires in COVID-19. Generated by immunoSEQ multiplex PCR, the TCRdb table keeps only in-frame clones and is missing some. The sample records roughly 500,000 clones, more than 85% being singletons. Material for sequencing was PBMCs or T cells enriched from blood (not recorded which). The receptors here all came from a woman aged 60-75 years who had recovered from COVID-19.

The chain joins TRBV6-5 to TRBJ1-2; no clear D gene. CDR1 is MNHEY and CDR2 is SVGAGI in the germline V gene. The CDR3 totals 12 residues. Between the trimmed V and J ends, which lost 7 bases and 6 bases, there was a span of 12 bases. This CDR3 is CASTKEHDGYTF. Here the CDR3 DNA reads TGTGCCAGCACGAAGGAGCATGATGGCTACACCTTC.

The count of this clone is one. The chain uses TRBV5-1 and TRBJ1-2; possibly TRBD1 for D (5 bases). Germline CDR1 is SGHRS and CDR2 is YFSETQ. The CDR3 is made up of 18 amino acids. V was cut by 6 bases and J by 4 bases, with 28 bases left in between. In DNA, the CDR3 is TGCGCCAGCACCCCTATGGTGGGAGGGATCGGGGCGACCTATGGCTACACCTTC. It is translated as CASTPMVGGIGATYGYTF.

This clone was detected only once. The chain couples TRBV27 to TRBJ2-7; 7 bases align to TRBD2. This CDR3 contains 12 residues. Germline V gene data show CDR1 as MNHEY and CDR2 as SMNVEV (reference sequence). V was clipped by 6 bases and J by 3 bases; unmatched bases: 2. The CDR3 spells CASSPGGYEQYF. For the CDR3, the DNA is TGTGCCAGCAGCCCGGGGGGCTACGAGCAGTACTTC.

J is TRBJ1-2 and V is TRBV7-9; TRBD1 agrees at 9 bases. The CDR3 covers 15 residues. In germline, CDR1 is SEHNR, CDR2 FQNEAQ (reference sequence). Unmatched junction bases numbered 8, after V lost 3 bases and J lost 6 bases. CDR3 amino acids: CASSFYGQGTNGYTF. For the CDR3, the DNA is TGTGCCAGCAGCTTCTATGGACAGGGGACCAATGGCTACACCTTC. The variable domain in full, with the rest retrieved from reference TRBV7-9 and TRBJ1-2, is DTGVSQNPRHKITKRGQNVTFRCDPISEHNRLYWYRQTLGQGPEFLTYFQNEAQLEKSRLLSDRFSAERPKGSFSTLEIQRTEQGDSAMYLCASSFYGQGTNGYTFGSGTRLTVV.

This chain uses TRBV28 with TRBJ2-4; 7 bases agree with TRBD2. This CDR3 spans 15 amino acids. Germline CDR1 MDHEN, CDR2 SYDVKM. The junction had 5 bases not matched to a gene; V was cut back by 6 bases and J by 0 bases. Here the CDR3 DNA reads TGTGCCAGCAGCACTAGCGAAATAGCCAAAAACATTCAGTACTTC. Amino acid sequence: CASSTSEIAKNIQYF.

The V gene is TRBV13, the J gene TRBJ2-7; 8 bases are a match to TRBD1. J lost 2 bases, V lost 1 base, and 10 bases had no gene match. The CDR3 totals 17 residues. The germline CDR1 and CDR2 sequences are PRHDT and FYEKMQ (reference sequence). CDR3 residues: CASSLVGGGQGPYEQYF. The CDR3 DNA follows: TGTGCCAGCAGCTTAGTGGGTGGAGGACAGGGACCCTACGAGCAGTACTTC.

V usage is TRBV27 and J usage is TRBJ1-4, with a weak D call TRBD1 (6 bases). The CDR3 is 14 residues long. Germline CDR1 MNHEY, CDR2 SMNVEV (reference sequence). V lost 1 base to trimming and J lost 8 bases, with 11 bases between them. In DNA, the CDR3 is TGTGCCAGCAGTTTATTTGGGGGGGCGGAAAAACTGTTTTTT. This encodes CASSLFGGAEKLFF.

The rearrangement uses TRBV15 and TRBJ2-3, with 8 bases aligning to TRBD1. CDR1 and CDR2 (germline): LNHNV, YYDKDF (reference sequence). This CDR3 contains 14 residues. J was trimmed by 3 bases and V by 2 bases; bases with no gene match: 1. CDR3 sequence: CATSRRQGTDTQYF. CDR3 DNA sequence: TGTGCCACCAGCAGAAGACAGGGGACAGATACGCAGTATTTT.

A remark on this clone: The same CDR3 is also encoded by other DNA sequences in this sample. In DNA, the CDR3 is TGTGCCAGCAGCCAGGGACAGGGGAACTATGGCTACACCTTC. Residues: CASSQGQGNYGYTF. This chain uses TRBV3-1 (or the pseudogene TRBV3-2) with TRBJ1-2; 10 nucleotides agree with TRBD1. From germline, CDR1 is LGHDT and CDR2 YNNKEL (reference sequence). The V gene end was trimmed by 3 bases and the J gene end by 2 bases; junction bases not matched to a gene: 0. The CDR3 is 14 amino acids.

The chain carries TRBV24-1 and TRBJ1-5; 7 bases fit TRBD1. This CDR3 comprises 15 residues. The V segment lost 3 bases and the J segment 6 bases; nucleotides outside the gene matches: 7. Germline assignment: CDR1 KGHDR and CDR2 SFDVKD. The CDR3: CATSDTNRGGQPQHF. CDR3 in DNA: TGTGCCACCAGTGATACTAACAGGGGCGGTCAGCCCCAGCATTTT.

The chain uses TRBV5-8 and TRBJ1-4; possible D gene TRBD1, 6 bases. Germline V gene lookup returns CDR1 SGHTS and CDR2 YDEGEE. Trimming cost V 3 bases and J 6 bases, with 12 bases left between them. This CDR3 comprises 14 residues. The CDR3 bases are TGTGCCAGCAGCTGGACTAGGGGGTATGAAAAACTGTTTTTT. It codes for CASSWTRGYEKLFF.

The chain is built from TRBV5-6 and TRBJ1-4; TRBD1 might be the D (5 bases). With 1 base removed from V and 6 bases from J, the gap between germline ends came to 7 bases. Germline CDR1 is SGHDT and CDR2 is YYEEEE. This CDR3 has 13 amino acids. In DNA, the CDR3 is TGTGCCAGCAGCTTGTCGGGGGATGAAAAACTGTTTTTT. This sequence encodes CASSLSGDEKLFF.